The text below deals with one T cell receptor beta chain. Its specificity is not known. The data originate from a study of shared clonotypes between healthy human individuals. Germline loops: CDR1 KGHSH, CDR2 LQKENI. V trimming: 5 bases; J trimming: 10 bases; junction bases outside the gene matches: 10. The CDR3 covers 14 residues. General observations from the study: Collection of samples was limited to blood; tissue repertoires likely differ. Generation of non-shared clonotypes was less probable than generation of clonotypes shared by all four donors.

Sequenced by immunoSEQ multiplex PCR; TCRdb stores in-frame clones only, minus some. Here the sample spans nearly 2 million clones, about 95% being singletons. Terminally differentiated effector memory CD45RA+ cells were excluded by CCR7 positive selection of CD45RO-negative cells. V gene TRBV18 combines with J gene TRBJ1-5, with 8 nucleotides matching TRBD1. What was sequenced was naive CD8+ T cells sorted from blood. This TCR was sampled from a man aged 18 to 29 in good health. In DNA form, the CDR3 reads TGTGCCAGCTCAATAGGACAGGGAGAGTACCCCCAGCATTTT. It yields the protein CASSIGQGEYPQHF. Looking up the rest from reference TRBV18 and TRBJ1-5 gives the full variable domain: NAGVMQNPRHLVRRRGQEARLRCSPMKGHSHVYWYRQLPEEGLKFMVYLQKENIIDESGMPKERFSAEFPKEGPSILRIQQVVRGDSAAYFCASSIGQGEYPQHFGDGTRLSIL.